This passage covers 29 T cell receptor beta chains from one sample sequenced in a study of tumor-infiltrating lymphocytes in oesophageal squamous cell carcinoma. One entry per CDR3 protein, called by TCRdb with MiXCR from the PCR reads. The sample consists of tens of thousands of distinct CDR3 sequences, about a third of them appearing once. The sample was esophageal tumor tissue. Receptors were obtained from a female donor with esophageal squamous cell carcinoma.

Remarks on this clonotype: Without the conserved terminal phenylalanine or tryptophan, this CDR3 likely stems from a read error. The DNA is omitted, as the CDR3 cannot be located on it reliably, and the CDR3 follows TCRdb's listing. V and J are TRBV6-6 and TRBJ2-1; TRBD1 is the table's D call and was not checked against the DNA. Germline CDR1 reads MNHNY; CDR2 reads SVGAGI (reference sequence). The CDR3 is 17 amino acids in total, end residues counted. The CDR3 sequence is CASSYSGGVHYGYTFGS.

By frequency in the sample, this clonotype is medium-sized. The chain links TRBV7-3 to TRBJ2-2; D is undetermined. V lost 1 base and J 3 bases, leaving 9 bases between the germline ends. CDR3 size: 15 residues. CDR1 is SGHTA, CDR2 FQGTGA, per germline. DNA for the CDR3: TGTGCCAGCAGCTTAATCCCCCTGGACACCGGGGAGCTGTTTTTT. This gives the protein CASSLIPLDTGELFF. The entire variable domain, with the rest obtained from reference TRBV7-3 and TRBJ2-2, is as follows: GAGVSQTPSNKVTEKGKYVELRCDPISGHTALYWYRQSLGQGPEFLIYFQGTGAADDSGLPNDRFFAVRPEGSVSTLKIQRTERGDSAVYLCASSLIPLDTGELFFGEGSRLTVL.

The chain combines TRBV7-6 with TRBJ1-1, with a weak D call TRBD1 (6 bases). Trimming removed 5 bases from V and 0 bases from J, with 7 bases in between. CDR3 size: 13 residues. The germline V gene encodes CDR1 SGHVS and CDR2 FNYEAQ. CDR3 region: CASSRQVNTEAFF. CDR3 nucleotides: TGTGCCAGCAGCCGACAGGTGAACACTGAAGCTTTCTTT.

This clonotype is medium-sized within its sample. The chain joins TRBV7-6 to TRBJ2-1, with D hard to call. The CDR3 has 12 amino acids. Per germline, CDR1 SGHVS and CDR2 FNYEAQ. Trimming took 1 base from V and 9 from J, leaving 7 bases between them. CDR3 residues: CASSLVLGEQFF. The CDR3 DNA follows: TGTGCCAGCAGCTTAGTCCTGGGTGAGCAGTTCTTC.

The V call is TRBV20-1, the J call TRBJ2-3; D is undetermined. The J call is doubtful: the DNA matches TRBJ2-7 better. This CDR3 is 11 amino acids long. Germline V gene data show CDR1 as DFQATT and CDR2 as SNEGSKA (reference sequence). The CDR3 spells CSARADYEQYF. Here the CDR3 DNA reads TGCAGTGCTAGAGCGGACTACGAGCAGTACTTC.

The sample holds many counts of this clonotype. The V and J genes are TRBV6-1 and TRBJ2-1, with D uncertain. Germline V gene lookup returns CDR1 MNHNS and CDR2 SASEGT. V was clipped by 4 bases and J by 6 bases, with 4 bases between them. This CDR3 is built from 11 residues. CDR3 bases: TGTGCCAGCAGTGGTGGCAATGAGCAGTTCTTC. Translation gives CASSGGNEQFF.

This clonotype was detected ten times or more. The chain is built from TRBV6-1 and TRBJ2-2; TRBD1 matches 7 bases. Unmatched junction bases numbered 1, after V lost 5 bases and J lost 7 bases. CDR3 size: 12 residues. CDR1 is MNHNS and CDR2 is SASEGT in the germline V gene. Here the CDR3 reads CASSRQGGELFF. The CDR3 DNA follows: TGTGCCAGCAGTCGACAGGGCGGGGAGCTGTTTTTT.

The chain employs TRBV7-2 and TRBJ2-2, with 9 bases matching TRBD2. With V trimmed by 3 bases and J by 4 bases, 6 bases remained unmatched. Germline V gene data show CDR1 as SGHTA and CDR2 as FQGNSA. The CDR3 spans 16 residues. CDR3 loop: CASSLVSGRGTGELFF. CDR3 sequence (DNA): TGTGCCAGCAGCTTGGTTAGCGGGAGAGGCACCGGGGAGCTGTTTTTT.

By frequency in the sample, this clonotype is medium-sized (0.01 to 0.1%). V usage is TRBV7-2 and J usage is TRBJ2-7, with D uncertain. V lost 5 bases to trimming and J lost 0 bases, with 5 bases between them. From germline, CDR1 is SGHTA and CDR2 FQGNSA. CDR3 length: 12 amino acids. The CDR3 sequence: CASSLPSYEQYF. The CDR3 DNA reads as TGTGCCAGCAGCCTCCCCTCCTACGAGCAGTACTTC. The complete variable domain, with remaining parts taken from reference TRBV7-2 and TRBJ2-7, reads GAGVSQSPSNKVTEKGKDVELRCDPISGHTALYWYRQSLGQGLEFLIYFQGNSAPDKSGLPSDRFSAERTGGSVSTLTIQRTQQEDSAVYLCASSLPSYEQYFGPGTRLTVT.

This clonotype was recorded at least ten times. The rearrangement joins TRBV7-9 to TRBJ2-7, with 10 bases lining up with TRBD2. In germline, CDR1 is SEHNR, CDR2 FQNEAQ (reference sequence). J gave up 4 bases and V 5 bases, and 11 bases lay outside the gene matches. This CDR3 comprises 16 residues. The CDR3 nucleotides read TGTGCCAGCAGCCCCATAGCGGGAGGACGTCCGTACGAGCAGTACTTC. Protein product: CASSPIAGGRPYEQYF. Full variable domain (outside the CDR3, taken from reference TRBV7-9 and TRBJ2-7): DTGVSQNPRHKITKRGQNVTFRCDPISEHNRLYWYRQTLGQGPEFLTYFQNEAQLEKSRLLSDRFSAERPKGSFSTLEIQRTEQGDSAMYLCASSPIAGGRPYEQYFGPGTRLTVT.

The table lists this clonotype with many counts. The rearrangement joins TRBV5-1 to TRBJ1-1; D perhaps matches TRBD1 (5 bases). The CDR3 contains 12 residues. V lost 5 bases and J lost 4, with 9 bases in between. From germline, CDR1 is SGHRS and CDR2 YFSETQ. The CDR3 is CASSRGGTEAFF. The CDR3 nucleotides are TGCGCCAGCAGTAGGGGCGGCACTGAAGCTTTCTTT. The complete variable domain, with remaining parts taken from reference TRBV5-1 and TRBJ1-1, reads KAGVTQTPRYLIKTRGQQVTLSCSPISGHRSVSWYQQTPGQGLQFLFEYFSETQRNKGNFPGRFSGRQFSNSRSEMNVSTLELGDSALYLCASSRGGTEAFFGQGTRLTVV.

This clonotype occurred many times. V gene TRBV7-2 combines with J gene TRBJ2-1, with 9 bases lining up with TRBD2. The CDR3 totals 15 residues. Germline trimming cut 4 bases from V and 4 bases from J; bases unmatched to any gene: 5. Germline CDR1 reads SGHTA; CDR2 reads FQGNSA. In nucleotides, the CDR3 is TGTGCCAGCAGCTCCGTAGCGGGGGATTACAATGAGCAGTTCTTC. Encoded protein: CASSSVAGDYNEQFF.

Regarding this clonotype: This may be a read error, as it is one base from a much larger clone. The chain is built from TRBV10-3 and TRBJ2-5; 9 bases are shared with TRBD1. CDR1 is ENHRY, CDR2 SYGVKD, per germline. CDR3 size: 11 residues. CDR3 sequence (DNA): TGTGCCATCACGAATTCCGCGGGGACAGGGTTC. Protein product: CAITNSAGTGF.

In its sample, this clonotype ranks as medium-sized. The chain joins TRBV28 to TRBJ2-7; D may correspond to TRBD1 or TRBD2 (6 bases each). Between the trimmed V and J ends, which lost 1 base and 6 bases, there was a span of 16 bases. Germline lookup yields CDR1 MDHEN and CDR2 SYDVKM. This CDR3 region has 15 residues. The DNA for the CDR3 is TGTGCCAGCAGTTTATCCCCGGGGGCCTTTTCCGAGCAGTACTTC. It encodes CASSLSPGAFSEQYF.

Many counts were recorded for this clonotype. The chain employs TRBV12-3 or TRBV12-4 and TRBJ1-5; no clear D. There are 13 residues in the CDR3. V was pared by 1 base and J by 7 bases, with 8 bases between. The CDR3 sequence is CASSLGGQQPQHF. Here the CDR3 DNA reads TGTGCCAGCAGTTTAGGAGGGCAACAGCCCCAGCATTTT.

This clonotype was recorded many times. CDR3 in amino acids: CAISPGLYEQYF. CDR3 DNA: TGTGCCATCAGCCCGGGGCTCTACGAGCAGTACTTC. The chain is built from TRBV10-3 and TRBJ2-7; D could derive from TRBD1 or TRBD2 (5 bases each). CDR3 length equals 12 residues. Germline CDR1 reads ENHRY; CDR2 reads SYGVKD. Between the trimmed V and J ends, which lost 6 bases and 3 bases, there was a span of 9 bases.

This clonotype occurred many times. The chain carries TRBV27 and TRBJ1-6, with D perhaps TRBD1 (6 bases). The germline V gene encodes CDR1 MNHEY and CDR2 SMNVEV (reference sequence). Trimming cost V 2 bases and J 10 bases, with 12 bases left between them. This CDR3 region has 14 residues. The CDR3, as DNA: TGTGCCAGCAGTTTAGCCAGGGGAGACTCACCCCTCCACTTT. Translation: CASSLARGDSPLHF.

This clonotype occurred many times. The chain joins TRBV5-6 to TRBJ2-5; D is perhaps TRBD2 (6 bases). Germline lookup yields CDR1 SGHDT and CDR2 YYEEEE. Trimming took 1 base from V and 5 from J, leaving 9 bases between them. This CDR3 has 13 amino acids. The CDR3 sequence: CASSLSRGETQYF. The DNA of the CDR3 is TGTGCCAGCAGCTTGTCCCGGGGGGAGACCCAGTACTTC.

The chain links TRBV28 to TRBJ2-1, with 10 positions matching TRBD2. The CDR3 runs to 15 residues. V was clipped by 7 bases and J by 7 bases; unmatched bases: 10. Germline V gene data show CDR1 as MDHEN and CDR2 as SYDVKM. CDR3 sequence reads: CASKISGGSRNEQFF. The CDR3 DNA sequence: TGTGCCAGCAAGATTAGCGGGGGGTCTCGGAATGAGCAGTTCTTC.

This clonotype was seen ten or more times. J is TRBJ2-5 and V is TRBV3-1, with a weak D call TRBD1 (6 bases). The CDR3 consists of 15 residues. Germline assignment: CDR1 LGHDT and CDR2 YNNKEL (reference sequence). Trimming shortened V by 6 bases and J by 2 bases, and 16 bases separated the two germline ends. The CDR3 loop is CASRQQGTLQETQYF. The CDR3, as DNA: TGTGCCAGCAGACAACAAGGGACATTACAAGAGACCCAGTACTTC.

This clonotype was picked up many times. The chain combines TRBV5-4 with TRBJ2-2; 7 bases fit TRBD1. The CDR3 runs to 17 residues. Losses at the gene ends were 4 bases for V and 5 bases for J; bases not matched to a gene: 14. The V gene's germline CDR1 is SGHNT and CDR2 YYREEE (reference sequence). The CDR3 DNA sequence: TGTGCCAGCAGCGCATTACCGACAGGGCCAGGGACCGGGGAGCTGTTTTTT. Translation: CASSALPTGPGTGELFF.

The V call is TRBV2, the J call TRBJ2-4; D remains unclear. The J call may be faulty, since TRBJ2-7 better matches the DNA end. CDR1 and CDR2 from the germline V gene are SNHLY and FYNNEI. This CDR3 has 11 amino acids. CDR3 residues: CAIRVLYEQYF. In DNA form, the CDR3 reads TGTGCCATCCGGGTTCTCTACGAGCAGTACTTC.

At least ten counts were recorded for this clonotype. This sequence joins TRBV5-4 and TRBJ1-2, with D possibly matching TRBD1 (6 bases). This CDR3 is 14 amino acids long. CDR1 and CDR2 from the germline V gene are SGHNT and YYREEE (reference sequence). The germline V and J ends were trimmed by 1 base and 8 bases, with 15 bases remaining between them. The CDR3 DNA reads TGTGCCAGCAGCTTGTCGGTTGCGGGGGCCGGCTACACCTTC. Its translation: CASSLSVAGAGYTF.

About this clonotype itself: This may arise from a read error, as a much more abundant clone is one base away. This chain links TRBV28 with TRBJ2-1, with 10 bases matching TRBD2. The DNA end favors TRBJ2-7, so the J call may be wrong. Per the germline V gene, CDR1 is MDHEN and CDR2 is SYDVKM. The CDR3 runs to 15 residues. The CDR3 loop reads CASSLAGVGSYKQYF. The CDR3 bases are TGTGCCAGCAGCCTAGCGGGAGTGGGCTCCTACAAGCAGTACTTC.

This clonotype was counted many times. A much larger clone lies one base from this, so it may be a read error. The CDR3 loop reads CASTSLGLTHNEQYF. In nucleotides, the CDR3 is TGTGCCAGCACCTCTCTTGGACTAACGCACAATGAGCAGTACTTC. The V gene is TRBV6-1, the J gene TRBJ2-5; tentatively, D is TRBD2 (6 bases). V was pared by 7 bases and J by 11 bases, with 26 bases between. Germline CDR1 reads MNHNS; CDR2 reads SASEGT. This CDR3 contains 15 residues.

By proportion, this clonotype is medium-sized. One end of the junction fails to match germline, which may point to a read error. The CDR3 here is CASSSRGSPPETQYF. The CDR3 nucleotides read TGTGCTAGCAGCTCCCGCGGTAGCCCACCCGAGACCCAGTACTTC. The chain recombines TRBV7-7 with TRBJ2-5; D gene ambiguous. Germline V lookup: CDR1 SSHAT, CDR2 FNYEAQ (reference sequence). CDR3 length: 15 amino acids.

The rearrangement joins TRBV2 to TRBJ2-4, with D possibly matching TRBD1 (6 bases). Judging by the DNA end, TRBJ2-7 fits better; the J call may be wrong. CDR3 length: 15 residues. CDR1 and CDR2 from the germline V gene are SNHLY and FYNNEI. CDR3 loop: CASRFLDSGRYEQYF. CDR3 DNA: TGTGCCAGCAGATTCCTGGACAGTGGGCGCTACGAGCAGTACTTC.

The table lists this clonotype with a few counts. The gene calls are TRBV28 and TRBJ1-4; the D is unclear. This CDR3 has 14 amino acids. Deletions cut 6 bases from V and 8 bases from J, with 16 bases between. The V gene's germline CDR1 is MDHEN and CDR2 SYDVKM. The chain's CDR3 is CASSSQRFSEKLFF. In DNA, the CDR3 is TGTGCCAGCAGCTCACAGCGGTTCTCGGAAAAACTGTTTTTT.

This clonotype was counted between two and nine times. This sequence joins TRBV19 and TRBJ1-1; D is possibly TRBD1 (5 bases). There are 17 residues in the CDR3. V gave up 7 bases and J gave up 1 base, with 22 bases separating them. Germline-derived CDR1 and CDR2 are LNHDA and SQIVND (reference sequence). CDR3 coding DNA: TGTGCCAGTATCCCACTGGGGGGAGGAGGGACGAACACTGAAGCTTTCTTT. It translates to CASIPLGGGGTNTEAFF. Filled out from reference TRBV19 and TRBJ1-1, the complete variable domain reads DGGITQSPKYLFRKEGQNVTLSCEQNLNHDAMYWYRQDPGQGLRLIYYSQIVNDFQKGDIAEGYSVSREKKESFPLTVTSAQKNPTAFYLCASIPLGGGGTNTEAFFGQGTRLTVV.